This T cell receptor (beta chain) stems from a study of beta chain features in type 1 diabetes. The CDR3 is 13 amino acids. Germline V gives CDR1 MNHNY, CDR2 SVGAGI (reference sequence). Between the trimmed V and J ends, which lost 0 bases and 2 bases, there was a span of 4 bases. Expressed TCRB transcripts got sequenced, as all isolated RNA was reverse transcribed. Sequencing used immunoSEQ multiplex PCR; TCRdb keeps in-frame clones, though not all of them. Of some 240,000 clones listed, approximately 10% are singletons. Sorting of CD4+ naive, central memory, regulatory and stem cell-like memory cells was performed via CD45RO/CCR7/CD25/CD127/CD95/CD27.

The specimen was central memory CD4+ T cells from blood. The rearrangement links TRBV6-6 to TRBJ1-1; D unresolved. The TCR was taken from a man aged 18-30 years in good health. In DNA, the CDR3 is TGTGCCAGCAGTTACTCGGCAAACACTGAAGCTTTCTTT. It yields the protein CASSYSANTEAFF.